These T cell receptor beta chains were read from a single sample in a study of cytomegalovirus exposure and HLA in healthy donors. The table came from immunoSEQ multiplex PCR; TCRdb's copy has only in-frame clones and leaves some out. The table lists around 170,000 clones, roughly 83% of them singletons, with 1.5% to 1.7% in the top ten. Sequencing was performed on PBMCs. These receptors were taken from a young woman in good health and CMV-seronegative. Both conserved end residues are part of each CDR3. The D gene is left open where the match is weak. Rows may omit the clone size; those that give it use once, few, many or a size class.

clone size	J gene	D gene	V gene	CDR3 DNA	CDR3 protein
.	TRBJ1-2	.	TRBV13	TGTGCCAGCAGCTTATTGGCAGTCAACTATGGCTACACCTTC	CASSLLAVNYGYTF
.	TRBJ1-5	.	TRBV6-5	TGTGCCAGCAGTGCCGGCAGGTTCAATCAGCCCCAGCATTTT	CASSAGRFNQPQHF
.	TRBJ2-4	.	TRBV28	TGTGCCAGCAGCTTCAGGGGGGCAGCCAAAAACATTCAGTACTTC	CASSFRGAAKNIQYF
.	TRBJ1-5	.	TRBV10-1	TGCGCCAGCAGTGACGGCGGAGGGACCCAGCATTTT	CASSDGGGTQHF
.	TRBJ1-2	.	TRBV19	TGTGCCAGTAGTACACAGGGAGACTATGGCTACACCTTC	CASSTQGDYGYTF
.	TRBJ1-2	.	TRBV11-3	TGTGCCAGCAGTTCCGCGATGCGTGGCTACACCTTC	CASSSAMRGYTF
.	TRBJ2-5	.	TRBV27	TGTGCCAGCACCTCACTGAGGGAACTTCGACTTCAAGAGACCCAGTACTTC	CASTSLRELRLQETQYF
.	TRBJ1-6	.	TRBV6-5	TGTGCCAGCAGTTACTCGGACAGACTAAATTCACCCCTCCACTTT	CASSYSDRLNSPLHF
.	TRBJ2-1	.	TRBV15	TGTGCCACCAGCAGAGATCAAGGGGCTTCGAAGAATGAGCAGTTCTTC	CATSRDQGASKNEQFF
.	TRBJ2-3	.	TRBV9	TGTGCCAGCAGCGAAGTTCCAGACACAGATACGCAGTATTTT	CASSEVPDTDTQYF
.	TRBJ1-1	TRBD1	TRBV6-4	TGTGCCAGCAGTCAGGGGGCAGGGACTGAAGCTTTCTTT	CASSQGAGTEAFF
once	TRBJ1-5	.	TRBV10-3	TGTGCCATCAGTGAGAGGGGTCAGCCCCAGCATTTT	CAISERGQPQHF
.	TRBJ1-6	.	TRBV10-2	TGCGCCAGCAGGCTTCTGGGGGGAGAAGACCTAAATTCACCCCTCCACTTT	CASRLLGGEDLNSPLHF
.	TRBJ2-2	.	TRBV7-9	TGTGCCAGCAGCTTTACAGCGGGCACCGGGGAGCTGTTTTTT	CASSFTAGTGELFF
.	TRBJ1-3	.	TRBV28	TGTGCCAGCACCCCCTCCACAGGGTTTTCTGGAAACACCATATATTTT	CASTPSTGFSGNTIYF
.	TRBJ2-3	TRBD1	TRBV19	TGTGCCAGTAGTATAACAGGGGGAATCACAGATACGCAGTATTTT	CASSITGGITDTQYF
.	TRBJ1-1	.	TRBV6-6	TGTGCCAGCAGTCCGACCACGACAGCTTTGAACACTGAAGCTTTCTTT	CASSPTTTALNTEAFF
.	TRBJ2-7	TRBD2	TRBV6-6	TGTGCCAGCAAAAAAGCGGGGGCGTATTACGAGCAGTACTTC	CASKKAGAYYEQYF
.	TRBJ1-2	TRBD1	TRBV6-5	TGTGCCAGCAGAAGACAGGGCTCTCCACACTATGGCTACACCTTC	CASRRQGSPHYGYTF
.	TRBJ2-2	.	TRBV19	TGTGCCAGTATCCGGGGACATCCGAACACCGGGGAGCTGTTTTTT	CASIRGHPNTGELFF
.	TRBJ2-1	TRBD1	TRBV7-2	TGTGCCAGCAGCTTAGCAGGGACAGGGGGTTACAATGAGCAGTTCTTC	CASSLAGTGGYNEQFF
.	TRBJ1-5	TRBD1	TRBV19	TGTGCCAGTAGCCGGGACAGGGGTAGCAATCAGCCCCAGCATTTT	CASSRDRGSNQPQHF
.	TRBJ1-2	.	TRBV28	TGTGCCAGCAGTTTATTCGGTGGCTACACCTTC	CASSLFGGYTF
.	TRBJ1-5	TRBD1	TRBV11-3	TGTGCCAGCAGCTCGGGACAGGGAAGCAATCAGCCCCAGCATTTT	CASSSGQGSNQPQHF
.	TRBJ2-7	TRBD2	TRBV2	TGTGCCAGCAGAAATTCCCCCGCGGGGGGATTCTACGAGCAGTACTTC	CASRNSPAGGFYEQYF
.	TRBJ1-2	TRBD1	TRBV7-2	TGTGCCAGCAGTTTTACAGGGGGCGTTGGCTACACCTTC	CASSFTGGVGYTF
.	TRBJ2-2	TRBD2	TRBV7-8	TGTGCCAGCAGCCCCCGGCGCGGGGGGCCCACCGGGGAGCTGTTTTTT	CASSPRRGGPTGELFF
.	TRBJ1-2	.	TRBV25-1	TGTGCCAGCAGGGGGGGGCAGTACTATGGCTACACCTTC	CASRGGQYYGYTF
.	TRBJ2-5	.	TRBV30	TGTGCCTGGAGTCTCAAAGGGGGGGGGCGTTGGTACTTC	CAWSLKGGGRWYF
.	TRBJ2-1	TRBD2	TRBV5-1	TGCGCCAGCAGCTCTCGAGCGGGGCTCCTCTACAATGAGCAGTTCTTC	CASSSRAGLLYNEQFF